This T cell receptor beta chain is drawn from a study of molecular identifiers for immune sequencing clone quantification. TCRdb called the PCR reads again in MiXCR, with one record for every CDR3 protein. The sample carries about 630,000 distinct CDR3 sequences, roughly 25% recorded once. Germline V gene sequence: CDR1 DFQATT, CDR2 SNEGSKA (reference sequence). The V gene lost 0 bases and the J gene lost 0 bases, with 5 bases spanning the gap. CDR3 length: 14 amino acids. This clonotype was observed a handful of times. The chain links TRBV20-1 to TRBJ1-4, with D perhaps TRBD1 (5 bases). Material for sequencing was naive CD8+ T cells from blood, with Jurkat cell RNA spiked in. As for subset: FACS-sorted CD8+CD4-CCR7+CD45RA+ naive T cells. The origin of this receptor is a human donor in good health. Some libraries in this study had Jurkat cell RNA spiked in. Written as DNA, the CDR3 is TGCAGTGCTAGAGAAGGGGCAACTAATGAAAAACTGTTTTTT. This sequence encodes CSAREGATNEKLFF.